Listed here is a single TCR beta chain. Different DNA sequences within this sample yield the same CDR3. This CDR3 spans 12 amino acids. V gave up 1 base and J gave up 8 bases, with 9 bases separating them. Germline CDR1 reads SGHRS; CDR2 reads YFSETQ. The data are from a study of technical replicates of blood from a few donors. Assay: immunoSEQ multiplex PCR; the TCRdb copy retains only in-frame clones and omits some. The profile shows around 70,000 clones, approximately 97% of them singletons. The clonotype was recovered from a human donor in good health. The chain couples TRBV5-1 to TRBJ1-2; possible D gene TRBD1, 6 bases. Sequencing used T cells isolated from PBMCs. The CDR3: CASSLTGYGYTF. DNA of the CDR3: TGCGCCAGCAGCTTGACAGGGTACGGCTACACCTTC.